One sample yielded the 26 T cell receptor beta chains listed below, sequenced in a study of shared clonotypes between healthy human individuals. TCRdb keeps only in-frame clones here, not all; method: immunoSEQ multiplex PCR. The table lists approximately 720,000 clones, about three quarters of them singletons. The sample taken for sequencing was memory CD4+ T cells sorted from blood. Subset denoted: CD45RA-negative fraction. These receptors were obtained from a woman in her twenties or thirties in good health.

The V gene is TRBV7-9, the J gene TRBJ1-2; perhaps TRBD1 as D (6 bases). Trimming left V 8 bases short and J 3 bases short, with 13 bases between. The CDR3 length is 13 residues. Germline V gene lookup returns CDR1 SEHNR and CDR2 FQNEAQ (reference sequence). CDR3 sequence reads: CASFGGHDYGYTF. In nucleotides, the CDR3 is TGTGCCAGCTTCGGGGGGCATGACTATGGCTACACCTTC.

This clone has only a few counts. Other DNA sequences from this sample encode an identical CDR3 as well. The genes are TRBV5-1 and TRBJ1-3; weak D call: TRBD1 (5 bases). Germline CDR1 and CDR2: SGHRS and YFSETQ. The CDR3 runs to 15 residues. V lost 0 bases to trimming and J lost 4 bases, with 11 bases between them. CDR3 region: CASSLGDRDGNTIYF. For the CDR3, the DNA is TGCGCCAGCAGCTTGGGTGACAGAGACGGAAACACCATATATTTT.

This clone occurred many times. The sample holds other DNA sequences that translate to the same CDR3. The chain is built from TRBV7-2 and TRBJ2-2, with 10 bases matching TRBD2. This CDR3 is built from 17 residues. J was trimmed by 2 bases and V by 4 bases; bases with no gene match: 7. Per the germline V gene, CDR1 is SGHTA and CDR2 is FQGNSA. Here the CDR3 reads CASSSGLAGVNTGELFF. The CDR3 DNA follows: TGTGCCAGCAGCTCTGGGCTAGCGGGGGTAAACACCGGGGAGCTGTTTTTT.

This rearrangement joins TRBV30 to TRBJ1-1, with D perhaps matching TRBD1 (6 bases). The CDR3 length is 14 residues. Trimming stripped 2 bases from V and 3 bases from J, with 13 bases between. Germline assignment: CDR1 GTSNPN and CDR2 SVGIG (reference sequence). CDR3 sequence (DNA): TGTGCCTGGAGTATGGGACATAGAGACACTGAAGCTTTCTTT. Its protein is CAWSMGHRDTEAFF.

The chain has TRBV5-1 and TRBJ2-3; 13 positions agree with TRBD2. The CDR3 has 16 amino acids. V was clipped by 3 bases and J by 3 bases; unmatched bases: 4. Germline values: CDR1 SGHRS, CDR2 YFSETQ. The CDR3 is CASSYGTSGMTDTQYF. CDR3 DNA: TGCGCCAGCAGCTACGGGACTAGCGGGATGACAGATACGCAGTATTTT.

This rearrangement joins TRBV7-2 to TRBJ1-5, with a weak D call TRBD1 (5 bases). CDR3 size: 15 residues. Germline assignment: CDR1 SGHTA and CDR2 FQGNSA. The V gene lost 5 bases and the J gene lost 7 bases, with 18 bases spanning the gap. The CDR3: CASSRRGTREQPQHF. CDR3 DNA: TGTGCCAGCAGCCGCAGAGGGACGAGGGAACAGCCCCAGCATTTT.

V usage is TRBV4-1 and J usage is TRBJ2-3; D possibly corresponds to TRBD2 (6 bases). This CDR3 region has 16 residues. Germline-derived CDR1 and CDR2 are MGHRA and YSYEKL. V lost 0 bases and J 1 base, leaving 11 bases between the germline ends. The CDR3 sequence is CASSQDRAGGTDTQYF. The CDR3 DNA reads as TGCGCCAGCAGCCAAGATCGAGCGGGCGGCACAGATACGCAGTATTTT.

This chain joins TRBV18 and TRBJ1-1; D not certain. The germline V gene encodes CDR1 KGHSH and CDR2 LQKENI. CDR3 length equals 15 residues. V lost 3 bases to trimming and J lost 8 bases, with 19 bases between them. CDR3 region: CASSPSLTEIQEAFF. As DNA, the CDR3 is TGTGCCAGCTCACCTTCCCTAACAGAAATTCAAGAAGCTTTCTTT.

The rearrangement uses TRBV6-5 and TRBJ2-1; D not resolved. The CDR3 has 13 amino acids. Germline V CDR1 and CDR2: MNHEY, SVGAGI. V dropped 8 bases and J dropped 7 bases, with 15 bases sitting between them. CDR3 bases: TGTGCCAGCCGCGGCGTAATCACAAATGAGCAGTTCTTC. As protein: CASRGVITNEQFF.

This clone appeared a few times. V usage is TRBV2 and J usage is TRBJ1-4, with D perhaps TRBD1 (5 bases). This CDR3 comprises 15 residues. Trimming shortened V by 8 bases and J by 3 bases, and 16 bases separated the two germline ends. Germline assignment: CDR1 SNHLY and CDR2 FYNNEI. The CDR3 coding sequence is TGTGCCAGCCGGGGGGGATCCACGCCTAATGAAAAACTGTTTTTT. It specifies CASRGGSTPNEKLFF.

CDR3 coding DNA: TGTGCCAGCAAACCCGGGACAGCGAACACTGAAGCTTTCTTT. Translated, it gives CASKPGTANTEAFF. The rearrangement uses TRBV6-6 and TRBJ1-1, with 7 bases that match TRBD1. CDR3 size: 14 residues. V trimming: 7 bases; J trimming: 1 base; junction bases outside the gene matches: 6. Germline values: CDR1 MNHNY, CDR2 SVGAGI (reference sequence).

As for this clone: The junction and the germline gene differ at one end; a read error may be behind it. This rearrangement joins TRBV7-9 to TRBJ1-1; no clear D gene. The germline V gene has CDR1 SEHNR and CDR2 FQNEAQ (reference sequence). CDR3 size: 13 residues. The CDR3 sequence: CASTLRENTEAFF. The DNA for the CDR3 is TGTGCCAGCACCTTAAGGGAGAACACTGAAGCTTTCTTT.

The chain joins TRBV15 to TRBJ2-5; D not certain. The CDR3 runs to 13 residues. V lost 1 base and J lost 5, with 8 bases in between. The germline V gene has CDR1 LNHNV and CDR2 YYDKDF (reference sequence). Here the CDR3 reads CATSRGPLETQYF. DNA for the CDR3: TGTGCCACCAGCAGAGGACCCCTGGAGACCCAGTACTTC.

CDR3 residues: CASSLKGDTQYF. In nucleotides, the CDR3 is TGTGCCAGCTCCCTTAAAGGAGATACGCAGTATTTT. This rearrangement joins TRBV18 to TRBJ2-3; unclear D gene. V lost 6 bases to trimming and J lost 5 bases, with 9 bases between them. The V gene's germline CDR1 is KGHSH and CDR2 LQKENI. The CDR3 length is 12 residues.

V gene TRBV28 combines with J gene TRBJ2-1; 7 bases map to TRBD1. From germline, CDR1 is MDHEN and CDR2 SYDVKM. After removal of 8 bases from V and 7 bases from J, the junction contained 8 bases not matched to a gene. This CDR3 spans 13 amino acids. CDR3 region: CASGQADGNEQFF. As DNA, the CDR3 is TGTGCCAGCGGACAGGCCGATGGGAATGAGCAGTTCTTC.

The chain recombines TRBV6-5 with TRBJ2-1, with a tentative D call TRBD2 (6 bases). From germline, CDR1 is MNHEY and CDR2 SVGAGI. The CDR3 length is 15 residues. V was cut by 2 bases and J by 6 bases, with 14 bases left in between. CDR3 in amino acids: CASSYTFQGGNEQFF. The CDR3 bases are TGTGCCAGCAGTTACACATTTCAGGGAGGCAATGAGCAGTTCTTC.

The J gene is TRBJ1-1, the V gene TRBV28; TRBD1 matches 7 bases. V shed 7 bases, J shed 5 bases, and the junction held 4 bases outside the gene matches. Looked up from germline, CDR1 is MDHEN and CDR2 is SYDVKM. The CDR3 has 12 residues. The DNA for the CDR3 is TGTGCCAGCAAGGAGGGGGCAACTGAAGCTTTCTTT. This encodes CASKEGATEAFF. The entire variable domain, with the rest obtained from reference TRBV28 and TRBJ1-1, is as follows: DVKVTQSSRYLVKRTGEKVFLECVQDMDHENMFWYRQDPGLGLRLIYFSYDVKMKEKGDIPEGYSVSREKKERFSLILESASTNQTSMYLCASKEGATEAFFGQGTRLTVV.

The CDR3 nucleotides read TGTGCCAGTAGTATAAAACTAGCCGGACCTACTGGGGCCAACGTCCTGACTTTC. Amino acids: CASSIKLAGPTGANVLTF. The chain carries TRBV19 and TRBJ2-6, with D possibly being TRBD2 (6 bases). With 2 bases removed from V and 2 bases from J, the gap between germline ends came to 16 bases. The germline gives CDR1 LNHDA, CDR2 SQIVND (reference sequence). The CDR3 loop spans 18 amino acids. Supplemented by reference TRBV19 and TRBJ2-6, the full variable domain reads DGGITQSPKYLFRKEGQNVTLSCEQNLNHDAMYWYRQDPGQGLRLIYYSQIVNDFQKGDIAEGYSVSREKKESFPLTVTSAQKNPTAFYLCASSIKLAGPTGANVLTFGAGSRLTVL.

The gene calls are TRBV1 and TRBJ2-7; TRBD2 reflects the table's D call only, with no check against the DNA. TRBV1 is labeled a pseudogene. The CDR3 sequence is 17 residues long. The CDR3 DNA reads TGCACCAGCAGCCAAGATCTTACGTGGGAGCGATCCTACGAGCAGTACTTC. Protein product: CTSSQDLTWERSYEQYF.

The rearrangement links TRBV5-1 to TRBJ1-2; the D gene is possibly TRBD1 (6 bases). The CDR3 length is 13 residues. CDR1 and CDR2 from the germline V gene are SGHRS and YFSETQ. V lost 4 bases and J lost 4, with 11 bases in between. In nucleotides, the CDR3 is TGCGCCAGCAGCAACAGGGAGGGCTATGGCTACACCTTC. It is translated as CASSNREGYGYTF.

J is TRBJ2-2 and V is TRBV15; unclear D gene. CDR3 length: 14 residues. CDR1 is LNHNV, CDR2 YYDKDF, per germline (reference sequence). The V end was cut by 0 bases, the J end by 6 bases, with 8 bases between. The CDR3 reads CATSRDRHSGELFF. The CDR3 DNA reads TGTGCCACCAGCAGAGATCGTCATTCCGGGGAGCTGTTTTTT.

The V call is TRBV6-8, the J call TRBJ2-5; D is perhaps TRBD2 (5 bases). Trimming shortened V by 1 base and J by 5 bases, and 11 bases separated the two germline ends. This CDR3 has 14 amino acids. CDR1 and CDR2 (germline): MNHGY, SAAAGT. CDR3 region: CASSYYSTGETQYF. CDR3 nucleotide sequence: TGTGCCAGCAGTTACTACTCGACGGGGGAGACCCAGTACTTC.

The J gene is TRBJ2-3, the V gene TRBV4-1, with TRBD2 as a possible D gene (6 bases). The germline V gene encodes CDR1 MGHRA and CDR2 YSYEKL. V was pared by 3 bases and J by 5 bases, with 18 bases between. The length of the CDR3 is 16 residues. CDR3 nucleotides: TGCGCCAGCAGCCAGGCCGTTGGATTGGAGGGAGATACGCAGTATTTT. The encoded protein is CASSQAVGLEGDTQYF.

This chain joins TRBV7-6 and TRBJ2-1, with a weak D call TRBD2 (6 bases). The CDR3 extends over 15 amino acids. V was shortened by 1 base and J by 4 bases, with 11 bases between the two germline ends. CDR1 SGHVS and CDR2 FNYEAQ come from the germline V gene. The CDR3 bases are TGTGCCAGCAGCTTAGGTTTCGCGGGATACAATGAGCAGTTCTTC. This sequence encodes CASSLGFAGYNEQFF.

This clone has a handful of counts. The J gene is TRBJ2-2, the V gene TRBV7-6; possible D gene TRBD2, 6 bases. The CDR3 runs to 12 residues. Deletions cut 3 bases from V and 8 bases from J, with 7 bases between. Germline CDR1 reads SGHVS; CDR2 reads FNYEAQ. This CDR3 reads CASSFSGGELFF. The CDR3 DNA reads TGTGCCAGCAGCTTTAGCGGTGGGGAGCTGTTTTTT.

J is TRBJ2-2 and V is TRBV15, with 9 bases aligning to TRBD1. The CDR3 covers 17 residues. In germline, CDR1 is LNHNV, CDR2 YYDKDF (reference sequence). Trimming took 3 bases from V and 4 from J; bases not matched to a gene: 9. CDR3 residues: CATSSILGTGITGELFF. The CDR3, as DNA: TGTGCCACCAGCAGTATCCTAGGGACAGGGATCACCGGGGAGCTGTTTTTT.